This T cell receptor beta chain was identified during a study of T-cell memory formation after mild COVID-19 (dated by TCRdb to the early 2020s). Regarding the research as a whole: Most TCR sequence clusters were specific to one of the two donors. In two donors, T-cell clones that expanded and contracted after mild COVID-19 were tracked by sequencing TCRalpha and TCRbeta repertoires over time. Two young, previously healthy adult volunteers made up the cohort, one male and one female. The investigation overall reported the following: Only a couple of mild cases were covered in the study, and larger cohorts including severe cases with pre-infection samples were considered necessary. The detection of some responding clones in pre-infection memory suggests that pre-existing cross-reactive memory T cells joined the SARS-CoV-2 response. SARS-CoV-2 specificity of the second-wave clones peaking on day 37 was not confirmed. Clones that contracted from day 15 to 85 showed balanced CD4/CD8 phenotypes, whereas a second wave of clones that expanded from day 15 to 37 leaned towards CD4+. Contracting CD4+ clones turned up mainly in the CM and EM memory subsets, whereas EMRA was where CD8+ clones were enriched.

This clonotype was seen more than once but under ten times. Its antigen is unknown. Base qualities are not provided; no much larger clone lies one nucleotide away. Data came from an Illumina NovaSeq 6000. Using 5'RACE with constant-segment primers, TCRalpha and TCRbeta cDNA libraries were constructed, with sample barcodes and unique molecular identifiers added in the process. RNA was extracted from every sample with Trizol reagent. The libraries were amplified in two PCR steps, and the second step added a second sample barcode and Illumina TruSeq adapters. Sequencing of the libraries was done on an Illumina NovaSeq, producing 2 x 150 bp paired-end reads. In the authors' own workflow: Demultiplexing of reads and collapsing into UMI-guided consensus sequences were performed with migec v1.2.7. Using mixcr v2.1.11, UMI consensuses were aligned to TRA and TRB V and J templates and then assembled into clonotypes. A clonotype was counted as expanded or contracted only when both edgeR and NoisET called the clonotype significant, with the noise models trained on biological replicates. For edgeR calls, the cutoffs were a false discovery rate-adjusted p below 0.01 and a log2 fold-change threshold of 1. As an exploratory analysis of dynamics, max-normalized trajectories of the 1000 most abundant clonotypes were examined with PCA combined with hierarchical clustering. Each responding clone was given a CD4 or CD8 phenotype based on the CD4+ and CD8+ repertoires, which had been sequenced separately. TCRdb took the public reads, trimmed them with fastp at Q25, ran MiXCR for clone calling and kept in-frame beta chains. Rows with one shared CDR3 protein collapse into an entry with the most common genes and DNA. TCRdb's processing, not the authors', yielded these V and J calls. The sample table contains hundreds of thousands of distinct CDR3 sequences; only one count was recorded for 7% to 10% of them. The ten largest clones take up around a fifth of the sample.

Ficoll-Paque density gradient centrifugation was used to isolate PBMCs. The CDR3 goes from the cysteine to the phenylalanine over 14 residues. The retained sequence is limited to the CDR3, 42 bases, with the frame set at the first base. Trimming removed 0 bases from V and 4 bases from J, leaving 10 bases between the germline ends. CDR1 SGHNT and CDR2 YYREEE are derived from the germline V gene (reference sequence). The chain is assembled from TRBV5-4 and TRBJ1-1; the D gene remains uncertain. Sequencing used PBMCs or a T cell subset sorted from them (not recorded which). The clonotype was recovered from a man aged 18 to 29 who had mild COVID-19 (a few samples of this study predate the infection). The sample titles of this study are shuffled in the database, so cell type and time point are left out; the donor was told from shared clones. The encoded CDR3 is CASSLGQQSTEAFF. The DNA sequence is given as TGTGCCAGCAGCTTGGGGCAACAGAGCACTGAAGCTTTCTTT.